Below are 28 T cell receptor beta chains sequenced from a single sample in a study of vaccination effects on CD4 cells after COVID-19. What these receptors recognize is not known. Profiled with immunoSEQ multiplex PCR; TCRdb holds only in-frame clones, not every one. The top ten clones hold 20% to 25% of a sample with tens of thousands of clones, 72% of them seen once. A roughly ten-day culture period preceded the isolation of CD4+ T cells. Sample: CD4+ T cells from PBMCs cultured without peptide, taken before COVID-19 vaccination. The receptors originated from a human donor who had a prior SARS-CoV-2 infection.

This chain joins TRBV6-5 and TRBJ2-7, with D tentatively TRBD1 or TRBD2 (6 bases each). Trimming removed 2 bases at V and 12 bases at J, with 17 bases between. Germline lookup yields CDR1 MNHEY and CDR2 SVGAGI. This CDR3 contains 13 residues. The CDR3 here is CASSYGLGGSRYF. Here the CDR3 DNA reads TGTGCCAGCAGTTACGGCCTAGGGGGGAGTCGGTACTTC.

In its sample, this clone was seen once. The DNA for the CDR3 is TGCGCCAGCAGTCAATCTGCGGAGCAGTACTTC. It codes for CASSQSAEQYF. The chain has TRBV23-1 and TRBJ2-7; no clear D. TRBV23-1 is marked as an open reading frame, function uncertain. The length of the CDR3 is 11 residues. V was pared by 0 bases and J by 7 bases, with 4 bases between.

The rearrangement joins TRBV7-2 to TRBJ2-7; D not certain. Germline assignment: CDR1 SGHTA and CDR2 FQGNSA. The V end was cut by 0 bases, the J end by 2 bases, with 8 bases between. CDR3 length equals 14 residues. The CDR3 is CASSLATPPYEQYF. CDR3 coding DNA: TGTGCCAGCAGCTTAGCGACTCCCCCCTACGAGCAGTACTTC.

The chain carries TRBV7-8 and TRBJ2-1; TRBD2 matches at 8 bases. Germline CDR1 reads SGHVS; CDR2 reads FQNEAQ. The CDR3 runs to 13 residues. Germline trimming cut 6 bases from V and 12 bases from J; bases unmatched to any gene: 10. The CDR3 sequence is CASRGGLAVGQFF. The CDR3 bases are TGTGCCAGCAGGGGAGGACTAGCAGTGGGGCAGTTCTTC.

This chain links TRBV5-1 with TRBJ2-3; 9 positions agree with TRBD1. CDR3 length equals 16 residues. J lost 3 bases, V lost 4 bases, and 9 bases had no gene match. Germline lookup yields CDR1 SGHRS and CDR2 YFSETQ. Here the CDR3 reads CASSLWGQGGTDTQYF. The CDR3, as DNA: TGCGCCAGCAGCCTTTGGGGACAGGGAGGGACAGATACGCAGTATTTT. The entire variable domain, with the rest obtained from reference TRBV5-1 and TRBJ2-3, is as follows: KAGVTQTPRYLIKTRGQQVTLSCSPISGHRSVSWYQQTPGQGLQFLFEYFSETQRNKGNFPGRFSGRQFSNSRSEMNVSTLELGDSALYLCASSLWGQGGTDTQYFGPGTRLTVL.

This clone was seen more than once but under ten times. The chain has TRBV9 and TRBJ2-1; no clear D gene. The ends were cut back, 0 bases at V and 3 bases at J, with 1 base in the middle. This CDR3 has 12 residues. From germline, CDR1 is SGDLS and CDR2 YYNGEE. The DNA of the CDR3 is TGTGCCAGCAGCGTAGGCTACAATGAGCAGTTCTTC. This gives the protein CASSVGYNEQFF.

The rearrangement links TRBV2 to TRBJ1-5; TRBD1 matches at 7 bases. Germline V CDR1 and CDR2: SNHLY, FYNNEI. V lost 3 bases, J lost 6 bases, and 2 bases stayed unmatched. The CDR3 length is 13 residues. CDR3 DNA: TGTGCCAGCAGTGAGCAGGGGGGTCAGCCCCAGCATTTT. Its translation is CASSEQGGQPQHF.

This clone was seen just once. The CDR3 bases are TGTGCCAGCAGCCCCCGGGACAGGGGCTGGTATGAGCAGTTCTTC. It translates to CASSPRDRGWYEQFF. The chain is built from TRBV5-4 and TRBJ2-1; 10 positions match TRBD1. Germline V gene sequence: CDR1 SGHNT, CDR2 YYREEE (reference sequence). This CDR3 region has 15 residues. The trim removed 4 bases at V and 8 bases at J, leaving 9 bases unmatched. Supplemented by reference TRBV5-4 and TRBJ2-1, the full variable domain reads ETGVTQSPTHLIKTRGQQVTLRCSSQSGHNTVSWYQQALGQGPQFIFQYYREEENGRGNFPPRFSGLQFPNYSSELNVNALELDDSALYLCASSPRDRGWYEQFFGPGTRLTVL.

This rearrangement joins TRBV4-2 to TRBJ2-7; 11 bases align to TRBD1. V was clipped by 1 base and J by 3 bases; unmatched bases: 8. Germline V gene lookup returns CDR1 LGHNA and CDR2 YNFKEQ. This CDR3 region has 17 residues. The CDR3 spells CASSQVLRDRGSYEQYF. The DNA of the CDR3 is TGTGCCAGCAGCCAAGTACTCCGGGACAGGGGGAGCTACGAGCAGTACTTC.

V gene TRBV2 combines with J gene TRBJ2-7, with a weak D call TRBD1 (6 bases). CDR3 size: 17 residues. V lost 7 bases and J 1 base, leaving 23 bases between the germline ends. In germline, CDR1 is SNHLY, CDR2 FYNNEI. The CDR3 DNA follows: TGTGCCAGCACTAACCCCTGGGAAGGGACACCTTCCTACGAGCAGTACTTC. As protein: CASTNPWEGTPSYEQYF. Full variable domain (rest looked up from reference TRBV2 and TRBJ2-7): EPEVTQTPSHQVTQMGQEVILRCVPISNHLYFYWYRQILGQKVEFLVSFYNNEISEKSEIFDDQFSVERPDGSNFTLKIRSTKLEDSAMYFCASTNPWEGTPSYEQYFGPGTRLTVT.

CDR3 coding DNA: TGTGCCAGTAGTATAGGACGAAAGGGACAGGGGGTTGTTTGGTCCACCGGGGAGCTGTTTTTT. Residues: CASSIGRKGQGVVWSTGELFF. The V gene is TRBV19, the J gene TRBJ2-2, with 11 bases that match TRBD1. V gave up 1 base and J gave up 4 bases; unmatched junction bases: 17. The CDR3 contains 21 residues. The germline V gene encodes CDR1 LNHDA and CDR2 SQIVND (reference sequence).

The rearrangement joins TRBV19 to TRBJ2-7; 12 positions agree with TRBD1. The CDR3 covers 15 residues. CDR1 LNHDA and CDR2 SQIVND come from the germline V gene (reference sequence). The ends lost 5 bases at V and 5 bases at J; junction bases unmatched: 7. CDR3 DNA sequence: TGTGCCAGTAGTGAACCCCGGGACAGGGGGCACGAGCAGTACTTC. Translated, it gives CASSEPRDRGHEQYF.

The V and J genes are TRBV27 and TRBJ2-7; TRBD2 agrees at 10 bases. V was pared by 3 bases and J by 4 bases, with 15 bases of the junction left unmatched. CDR1 is MNHEY, CDR2 SMNVEV, per germline (reference sequence). This CDR3 is built from 18 residues. The CDR3 sequence: CASSFPAEDSGRRYEQYF. CDR3 bases: TGTGCCAGCAGTTTCCCCGCGGAGGATAGCGGGAGGAGGTACGAGCAGTACTTC.

The rearrangement joins TRBV10-3 to TRBJ1-1; D perhaps matches TRBD1 (5 bases). V was cut by 6 bases and J by 11 bases, with 13 bases left in between. Germline V gives CDR1 ENHRY, CDR2 SYGVKD. The CDR3 covers 11 residues. This chain's CDR3 is CAISRGTKAFF. Written as DNA, the CDR3 is TGTGCCATCAGCCGTGGGACGAAGGCTTTCTTT.

The rearrangement uses TRBV25-1 and TRBJ1-4; D is perhaps TRBD1 (5 bases). The CDR3 runs 14 residues. Per the germline V gene, CDR1 is MGHDK and CDR2 is SYGVNS. V gave up 6 bases and J gave up 7 bases, with 15 bases separating them. CDR3 protein: CASSDGAPFEKLFF. CDR3 DNA: TGTGCCAGCAGCGATGGGGCGCCTTTTGAAAAACTGTTTTTT.

V and J are TRBV6-1 and TRBJ2-7; perhaps TRBD2 as D (5 bases). Per germline, CDR1 MNHNS and CDR2 SASEGT. With 1 base removed from V and 5 bases from J, the gap between germline ends came to 12 bases. The CDR3 is 14 amino acids. CDR3 residues: CASSEVGREDEQYF. The CDR3 bases are TGTGCCAGCAGTGAAGTTGGACGGGAAGACGAGCAGTACTTC.

This CDR3 is CASSWDRFTDTQYF. The DNA for the CDR3 is TGTGCCAGCAGCTGGGACAGATTCACAGATACGCAGTATTTT. The genes are TRBV2 and TRBJ2-3; TRBD1 aligns across 7 bases. Trimming took 6 bases from V and 2 from J; bases not matched to a gene: 5. This CDR3 spans 14 amino acids. Germline V CDR1 and CDR2: SNHLY, FYNNEI.

The CDR3 DNA is TGCGCCAGCAGCGACGGGGACAGGGGAGTTTTCGGGGAGCTGTTTTTT. Residues: CASSDGDRGVFGELFF. This chain joins TRBV5-1 and TRBJ2-2, with 10 positions matching TRBD1. The CDR3 is 16 residues long. The V gene end was trimmed by 4 bases and the J gene end by 7 bases; junction bases not matched to a gene: 10. Looked up from germline, CDR1 is SGHRS and CDR2 is YFSETQ.

The chain joins TRBV5-1 to TRBJ2-1; D may be TRBD1 or TRBD2 (5 bases each). V was clipped by 4 bases and J by 5 bases, with 13 bases between them. Germline V gene sequence: CDR1 SGHRS, CDR2 YFSETQ. This CDR3 has 14 residues. The CDR3 DNA sequence: TGCGCCAGCAGCCCTACCCGAGGGGACAATGAGCAGTTCTTC. This gives the protein CASSPTRGDNEQFF.

This chain links TRBV12-3 or TRBV12-4 with TRBJ2-7; TRBD1 agrees at 7 bases. J lost 6 bases, V lost 6 bases, and 8 bases had no gene match. This CDR3 contains 13 residues. CDR3 nucleotides: TGTGCCAGCAGCCTGACAGGGCTCGGCGAGCAGTACTTC. As protein: CASSLTGLGEQYF.

The chain recombines TRBV2 with TRBJ2-3; D uncertain. Trimming removed 2 bases at V and 1 base at J, with 7 bases between. Per germline, CDR1 SNHLY and CDR2 FYNNEI. The CDR3 has 14 amino acids. The CDR3 nucleotides read TGTGCCAGCAGTGAACAATGGGGCACAGATACGCAGTATTTT. Protein: CASSEQWGTDTQYF.

V usage is TRBV12-3 or TRBV12-4 and J usage is TRBJ2-7; D is unresolved. The CDR3 covers 13 residues. The V gene lost 3 bases and the J gene lost 3 bases, with 9 bases spanning the gap. The CDR3 loop is CASSLLYIYEQYF. The DNA of the CDR3 is TGTGCCAGCAGTTTGCTCTATATCTACGAGCAGTACTTC.

The J gene is TRBJ2-1, the V gene TRBV6-1; TRBD2 aligns across 8 bases. The CDR3 is 19 amino acids. Germline values: CDR1 MNHNS, CDR2 SASEGT. J was trimmed by 6 bases and V by 0 bases; bases with no gene match: 16. DNA for the CDR3: TGTGCCAGCAGTGAAGCCAAGGGTATATACGGGAGGGCCCTCAATGAGCAGTTCTTC. This encodes CASSEAKGIYGRALNEQFF.

This chain connects TRBV2 to TRBJ2-1; no firm D call. This CDR3 spans 13 amino acids. Germline loops: CDR1 SNHLY, CDR2 FYNNEI. Trimming shortened V by 6 bases and J by 8 bases, and 14 bases separated the two germline ends. The CDR3 sequence is CASSSLLAHEQFF. The CDR3, as DNA: TGTGCCAGCAGCTCCTTATTAGCCCATGAGCAGTTCTTC.

The gene calls are TRBV3-1 (or the pseudogene TRBV3-2) and TRBJ2-2; possible D gene TRBD1, 5 bases. The germline gives CDR1 LGHDT, CDR2 YNNKEL (reference sequence). The CDR3 length is 14 residues. V lost 2 bases to trimming and J lost 7 bases, with 11 bases between them. DNA of the CDR3: TGTGCCAGCAGCCAACAGGGTTTTGGCGGGGAGCTGTTTTTT. Translation: CASSQQGFGGELFF.

The chain recombines TRBV3-1 (or the pseudogene TRBV3-2) with TRBJ2-2; D unresolved. V dropped 4 bases and J dropped 1 base, with 7 bases sitting between them. Germline assignment: CDR1 LGHDT and CDR2 YNNKEL (reference sequence). The length of the CDR3 is 14 residues. CDR3 residues: CASSLFGNTGELFF. The CDR3 DNA sequence: TGTGCCAGCAGCCTTTTTGGGAACACCGGGGAGCTGTTTTTT.

In this sample, this clone turned up a few times. This chain uses TRBV6-1 with TRBJ1-6; D perhaps matches TRBD1 (6 bases). Trimming removed 2 bases at V and 7 bases at J, with 21 bases between. The CDR3 runs 18 residues. Per germline, CDR1 MNHNS and CDR2 SASEGT. The CDR3 loop is CASSEMISGGAGNSPLHF. The CDR3 region has the DNA TGTGCCAGCAGTGAAATGATATCGGGGGGGGCAGGGAATTCACCCCTCCACTTT.

The V and J genes are TRBV6-6 and TRBJ2-1; D gene ambiguous. CDR1 and CDR2 from the germline V gene are MNHNY and SVGAGI (reference sequence). The CDR3 consists of 11 residues. The V end lost 8 bases, the J end lost 10 bases, and 12 bases lay between the germline ends. CDR3 sequence (DNA): TGTGCCAGCGGACCCCTACGGGAGCAGTTCTTC. Translated, it gives CASGPLREQFF.